This T cell receptor (beta chain) originates from a study of CXCR3-negative and CXCR3-positive naive CD8 T cells. The study, taken as a whole, reports: Each naive subset displayed comparably high diversity, whereas memory CD8+ cells displayed much lower diversity. Naive cells, whether CXCR3-negative or CXCR3-positive, had similar TRBV-TRBJ usage, while memory cells differed.

Germline V gene sequence: CDR1 LGHNA, CDR2 YNFKEQ. The CDR3 contains 16 residues. A word on this clonotype: Its cognate antigen is unknown.

The libraries of TRB cDNA were prepared using 5' RACE with UMI labels. TCRdb reprocessed the 5' RACE reads, with one entry per CDR3 protein and no DNA. Its listing shows about 40,000 distinct CDR3 sequences. Using triplicate sorts, roughly 300,000 cells were collected each time from every CD8+ T cell subset. Sequenced input: memory CD8+ T cells from blood. The origin of this receptor is a human donor in good health. Some clones in this sample may be carry-over from other donors' samples. The chain has TRBV4-2 and TRBJ2-7; TCRdb names TRBD2, which stays unverified in the absence of DNA. CDR3 protein: CASSVRVLAGDYEQYF.